These 17 T cell receptor beta chains came from one sample sequenced in a study of blood T cell repertoires in COVID-19. TCRdb keeps only in-frame clones here, not all; method: immunoSEQ multiplex PCR. The table includes about 320,000 clones, roughly nine tenths detected once. The sequenced sample consisted of PBMCs or T cells enriched from blood (not recorded which). The receptors originated from a woman in her 30s who had been exposed to COVID-19.

The chain is built from TRBV7-2 and TRBJ1-5; 7 positions agree with TRBD1. This CDR3 has 15 residues. After removal of 5 bases from V and 1 base from J, the junction contained 5 bases not matched to a gene. Germline V gives CDR1 SGHTA, CDR2 FQGNSA. CDR3 DNA: TGTGCCAGCAGCATCAAGACAGGGAGCAATCAGCCCCAGCATTTT. It translates to CASSIKTGSNQPQHF. Using reference TRBV7-2 and TRBJ1-5 for the parts outside the CDR3, the full variable domain is GAGVSQSPSNKVTEKGKDVELRCDPISGHTALYWYRQSLGQGLEFLIYFQGNSAPDKSGLPSDRFSAERTGGSVSTLTIQRTQQEDSAVYLCASSIKTGSNQPQHFGDGTRLSIL.

This clone was detected only once. This chain links TRBV18 with TRBJ2-3; D gene ambiguous. The CDR3 has 12 residues. Germline CDR1 KGHSH, CDR2 LQKENI. With 3 bases removed from V and 5 bases from J, the gap between germline ends came to 6 bases. The chain's CDR3 is CASSPREDTQYF. DNA for the CDR3: TGTGCCAGCTCACCGCGAGAAGATACGCAGTATTTT.

The chain couples TRBV5-1 to TRBJ2-1; the D is unclear. The CDR3 runs to 13 residues. Germline V gene data show CDR1 as SGHRS and CDR2 as YFSETQ. V lost 0 bases and J lost 10, with 11 bases in between. The CDR3 bases are TGCGCCAGCAGCTTGGGAGACTTTAACGAGCAGTTCTTC. Translation: CASSLGDFNEQFF.

The DNA of the CDR3 is TGTGCCGGGGACAGGGGGCTTTATTCACCCCTCCACTTT. Translated: CAGDRGLYSPLHF. This chain joins TRBV30 and TRBJ1-6, with 12 bases aligning to TRBD1. Germline values: CDR1 GTSNPN, CDR2 SVGIG (reference sequence). Trimming took 8 bases from V and 8 from J; bases not matched to a gene: 4. This CDR3 has 13 amino acids.

The V gene is TRBV12-1, the J gene TRBJ2-7; the D call TRBD1 from the table was never checked on the DNA. TRBV12-1 is noted as a pseudogene. The CDR3 has 13 amino acids. CDR3 in amino acids: CASSEGQSYEQYF. The CDR3 DNA reads as TGTGCCAGCAGCGAGGGACAGTCCTACGAGCAGTACTTC.

The chain is built from TRBV5-5 and TRBJ2-7; 9 nucleotides agree with TRBD2. Per germline, CDR1 SGHKS and CDR2 YYEKEE (reference sequence). The CDR3 covers 15 residues. After removal of 5 bases from V and 5 bases from J, the junction contained 11 bases not matched to a gene. The CDR3 reads CASRLSGLALNEQYF. The CDR3 coding sequence is TGTGCCAGCAGACTCTCGGGACTAGCACTCAACGAGCAGTACTTC. Filled out from reference TRBV5-5 and TRBJ2-7, the complete variable domain reads DAGVTQSPTHLIKTRGQQVTLRCSPISGHKSVSWYQQVLGQGPQFIFQYYEKEERGRGNFPDRFSARQFPNYSSELNVNALLLGDSALYLCASRLSGLALNEQYFGPGTRLTVT.

CDR3 protein: CASSQYLRTYNSPLHF. The CDR3 nucleotides read TGTGCCAGCAGCCAATACTTGCGCACCTATAATTCACCCCTCCACTTT. This sequence joins TRBV11-2 and TRBJ1-6; D is undetermined. The CDR3 runs 16 residues. CDR1 and CDR2 from the germline V gene are SGHAT and FQNNGV. V was shortened by 5 bases and J by 2 bases, with 13 bases between the two germline ends.

The chain recombines TRBV6-4 with TRBJ2-1; a possible D gene is TRBD2 (5 bases). This CDR3 has 15 residues. V lost 6 bases to trimming and J lost 4 bases, with 16 bases between them. Germline assignment: CDR1 MRHNA and CDR2 SNTAGT. In DNA form, the CDR3 reads TGTGCCAGCAGAGAGGAACCAGGAGGATACAATGAGCAGTTCTTC. Residues: CASREEPGGYNEQFF.

V usage is TRBV3-1 (or the pseudogene TRBV3-2) and J usage is TRBJ2-7; 9 bases map to TRBD2. CDR3 length: 16 residues. From germline, CDR1 is LGHDT and CDR2 YNNKEL (reference sequence). J gave up 0 bases and V 6 bases, and 9 bases lay outside the gene matches. The CDR3 loop is CASSKRRLADSYEQYF. In nucleotides, the CDR3 is TGTGCCAGCAGTAAAAGGCGACTAGCGGACTCCTACGAGCAGTACTTC.

J is TRBJ1-6 and V is TRBV19; no clear D. V was trimmed by 2 bases and J by 9 bases, leaving 11 bases between them. The CDR3 extends over 14 amino acids. Germline CDR1 reads LNHDA; CDR2 reads SQIVND (reference sequence). The CDR3 DNA reads as TGTGCCAGTAGTATAAGGGTCGAGGGTTCACCCCTCCACTTT. Protein sequence: CASSIRVEGSPLHF.

Regarding this clone: Other DNA sequences from this sample encode an identical CDR3 as well. The chain employs TRBV5-1 and TRBJ2-3, with D perhaps TRBD2 (5 bases). The V end lost 0 bases, the J end lost 5 bases, and 7 bases lay between the germline ends. The CDR3 runs to 13 residues. CDR1 is SGHRS and CDR2 is YFSETQ in the germline V gene. The CDR3 region is CASSLGSGDTQYF. The CDR3 region has the DNA TGCGCCAGCAGCTTGGGGAGCGGAGATACGCAGTATTTT.

This chain links TRBV6-5 with TRBJ1-4; 9 bases line up with TRBD1. Trimming cost V 5 bases and J 7 bases; bases outside gene matches: 5. Germline V gene data show CDR1 as MNHEY and CDR2 as SVGAGI. This CDR3 spans 14 amino acids. The CDR3 sequence is CASSTGGASEKLFF. As DNA, the CDR3 is TGTGCCAGCAGTACAGGGGGCGCGAGTGAAAAACTGTTTTTT.

The chain joins TRBV29-1 to TRBJ1-2, with 12 nucleotides matching TRBD1. V lost 2 bases and J lost 8; bases outside the gene matches: 6. CDR1 and CDR2 from the germline V gene are SQVTM and ANQGSEA. The CDR3 is made up of 14 amino acids. The CDR3 nucleotides are TGCAGCGTTGAACCGGGACAGGGGGCGAGGGGCTACACCTTC. This translates into CSVEPGQGARGYTF.

V gene TRBV6-5 combines with J gene TRBJ1-2; D gene uncertain. CDR1 MNHEY and CDR2 SVGAGI come from the germline V gene. The CDR3 has 15 amino acids. The germline V and J ends were trimmed by 0 bases and 8 bases, with 16 bases remaining between them. CDR3 nucleotides: TGTGCCAGCAGTTACTCCAGTCTGGACGGGGTAGGCTACACCTTC. This encodes CASSYSSLDGVGYTF.

The genes are TRBV7-3 and TRBJ2-7, with 8 bases aligning to TRBD1. The V and J ends lost 2 bases and 4 bases, in that order; junction bases with no gene match: 10. The germline V gene encodes CDR1 SGHTA and CDR2 FQGTGA. CDR3 length: 16 residues. The CDR3 region is CASSLSRTGTSYEQYF. CDR3 DNA sequence: TGTGCCAGCAGCTTATCCAGGACAGGGACTTCGTACGAGCAGTACTTC.

The chain carries TRBV27 and TRBJ1-2; 11 bases are shared with TRBD1. After removal of 6 bases from V and 4 bases from J, the junction contained 7 bases not matched to a gene. Germline V CDR1 and CDR2: MNHEY, SMNVEV (reference sequence). The CDR3 extends over 15 amino acids. CDR3 coding DNA: TGTGCCAGCAGACCGCGGGACAGGGGGGCCTATGGCTACACCTTC. Its translation is CASRPRDRGAYGYTF.

In this sample, this clone turned up once. This chain uses TRBV30 with TRBJ2-3, with D unclear. The CDR3 totals 15 residues. V lost 1 base to trimming and J lost 1 base, with 12 bases between them. Germline V gene sequence: CDR1 GTSNPN, CDR2 SVGIG (reference sequence). The CDR3 protein is CAWSAGVGGTDTQYF. DNA for the CDR3: TGTGCCTGGAGTGCGGGTGTAGGCGGCACAGATACGCAGTATTTT.